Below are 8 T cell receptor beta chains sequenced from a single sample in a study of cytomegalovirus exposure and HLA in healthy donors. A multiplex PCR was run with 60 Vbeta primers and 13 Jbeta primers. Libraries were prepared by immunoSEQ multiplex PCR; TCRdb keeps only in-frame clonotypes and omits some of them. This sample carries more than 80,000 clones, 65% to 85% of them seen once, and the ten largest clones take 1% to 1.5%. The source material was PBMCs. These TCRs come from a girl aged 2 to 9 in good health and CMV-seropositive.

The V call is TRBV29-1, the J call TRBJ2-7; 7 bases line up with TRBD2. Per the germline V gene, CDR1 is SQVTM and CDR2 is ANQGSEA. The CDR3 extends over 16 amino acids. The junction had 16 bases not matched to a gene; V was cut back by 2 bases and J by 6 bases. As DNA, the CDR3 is TGCAGCGTTGAAACCCCGTGCTCGGCGGGAGAGTGCGAGCAGTACTTC. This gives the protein CSVETPCSAGECEQYF.

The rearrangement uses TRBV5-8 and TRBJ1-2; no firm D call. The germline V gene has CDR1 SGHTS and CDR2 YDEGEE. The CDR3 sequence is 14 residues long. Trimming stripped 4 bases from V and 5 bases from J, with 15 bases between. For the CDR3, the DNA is TGTGCCAGCAGCATCCTATCAAGCGTATATGGCTACACCTTC. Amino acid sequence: CASSILSSVYGYTF.

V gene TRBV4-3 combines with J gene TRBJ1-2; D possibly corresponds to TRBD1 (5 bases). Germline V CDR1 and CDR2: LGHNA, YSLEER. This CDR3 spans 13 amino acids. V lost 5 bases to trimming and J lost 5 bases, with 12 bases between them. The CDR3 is CASSNLGGYGYTF. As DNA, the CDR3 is TGCGCCAGCAGCAACCTGGGGGGGTATGGCTACACCTTC.

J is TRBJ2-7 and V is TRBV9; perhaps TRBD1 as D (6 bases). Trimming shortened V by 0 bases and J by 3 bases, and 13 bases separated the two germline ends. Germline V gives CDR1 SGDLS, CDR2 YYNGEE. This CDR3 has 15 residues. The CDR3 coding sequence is TGTGCCAGCAGCGTAGGTCAGGGGCCACTCTACGAGCAGTACTTC. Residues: CASSVGQGPLYEQYF.

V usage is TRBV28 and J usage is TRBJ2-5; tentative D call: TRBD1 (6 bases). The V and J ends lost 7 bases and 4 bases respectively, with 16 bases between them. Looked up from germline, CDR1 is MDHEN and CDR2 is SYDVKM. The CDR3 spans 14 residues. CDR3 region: CASTVYGQRETQYF. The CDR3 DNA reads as TGTGCCAGCACCGTTTATGGACAGAGAGAGACCCAGTACTTC.

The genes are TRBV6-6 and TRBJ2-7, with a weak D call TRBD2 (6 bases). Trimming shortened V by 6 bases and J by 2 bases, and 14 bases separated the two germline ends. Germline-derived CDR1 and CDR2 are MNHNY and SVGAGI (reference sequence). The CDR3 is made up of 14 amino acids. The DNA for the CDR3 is TGTGCCAGCAGCAAATCTACGGGGGCCTACGAGCAGTACTTC. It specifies CASSKSTGAYEQYF.

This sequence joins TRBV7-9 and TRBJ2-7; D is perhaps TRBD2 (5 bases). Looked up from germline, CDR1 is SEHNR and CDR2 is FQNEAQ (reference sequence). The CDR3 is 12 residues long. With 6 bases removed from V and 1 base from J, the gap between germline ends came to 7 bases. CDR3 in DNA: TGTGCCAGCAGAGGGAGTTCCTACGAGCAGTACTTC. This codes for CASRGSSYEQYF.

This CDR3 reads CASSNRGFNYGYTF. CDR3 DNA sequence: TGTGCCAGCAGTAACAGGGGATTCAACTATGGCTACACCTTC. This chain joins TRBV2 and TRBJ1-2, with 7 bases fitting TRBD1. The CDR3 extends over 14 amino acids. With V trimmed by 5 bases and J by 2 bases, 5 bases remained unmatched. Germline CDR1 SNHLY, CDR2 FYNNEI.